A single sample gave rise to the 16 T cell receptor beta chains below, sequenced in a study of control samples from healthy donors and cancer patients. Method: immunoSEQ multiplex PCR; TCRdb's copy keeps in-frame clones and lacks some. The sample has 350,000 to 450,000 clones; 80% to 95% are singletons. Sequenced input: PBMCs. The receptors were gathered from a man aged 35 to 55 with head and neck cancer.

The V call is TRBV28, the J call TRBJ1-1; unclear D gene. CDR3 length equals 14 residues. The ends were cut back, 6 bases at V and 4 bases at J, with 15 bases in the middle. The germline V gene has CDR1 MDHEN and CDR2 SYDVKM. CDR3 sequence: CASSSLLLSTEAFF. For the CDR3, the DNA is TGTGCCAGCAGCTCTCTTCTTTTGAGCACTGAAGCTTTCTTT.

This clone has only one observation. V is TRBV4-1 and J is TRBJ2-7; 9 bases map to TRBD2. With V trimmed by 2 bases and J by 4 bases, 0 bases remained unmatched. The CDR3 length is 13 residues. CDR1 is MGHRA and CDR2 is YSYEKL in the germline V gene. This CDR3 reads CASSQTSGYEQYF. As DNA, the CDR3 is TGCGCCAGCAGCCAAACTAGCGGGTACGAGCAGTACTTC.

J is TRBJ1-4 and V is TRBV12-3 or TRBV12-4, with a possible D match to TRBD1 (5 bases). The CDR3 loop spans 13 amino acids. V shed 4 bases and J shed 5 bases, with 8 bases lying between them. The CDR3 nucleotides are TGTGCCAGCAGTTCCACAGGAAATGAAAAACTGTTTTTT. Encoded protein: CASSSTGNEKLFF.

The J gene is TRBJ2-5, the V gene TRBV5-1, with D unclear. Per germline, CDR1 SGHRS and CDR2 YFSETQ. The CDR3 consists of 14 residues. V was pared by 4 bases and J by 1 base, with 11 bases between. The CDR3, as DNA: TGCGCCAGCAGCGTTAGAACGGCCCAAGAGACCCAGTACTTC. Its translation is CASSVRTAQETQYF.

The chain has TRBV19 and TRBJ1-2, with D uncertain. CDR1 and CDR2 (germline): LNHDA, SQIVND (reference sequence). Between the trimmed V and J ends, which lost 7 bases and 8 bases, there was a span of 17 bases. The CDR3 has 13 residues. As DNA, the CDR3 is TGTGCCAGTAAAATCCCGGGAGAGATAGGCTACACCTTC. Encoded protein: CASKIPGEIGYTF. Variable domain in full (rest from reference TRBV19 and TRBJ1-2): DGGITQSPKYLFRKEGQNVTLSCEQNLNHDAMYWYRQDPGQGLRLIYYSQIVNDFQKGDIAEGYSVSREKKESFPLTVTSAQKNPTAFYLCASKIPGEIGYTFGSGTRLTVV.

CDR3 region: CASALSRGGGFSKNIQYF. CDR3 in DNA: TGTGCTAGTGCTCTAAGTCGCGGCGGGGGGTTCTCCAAAAACATTCAGTACTTC. The chain has TRBV12-5 and TRBJ2-4; TRBD2 matches at 8 bases. This CDR3 spans 18 amino acids. J was trimmed by 2 bases and V by 7 bases; bases with no gene match: 16. Germline V gene data show CDR1 as LGHNT and CDR2 as FRNRAP. Complete variable domain (other parts from reference TRBV12-5 and TRBJ2-4): DARVTQTPRHKVTEMGQEVTMRCQPILGHNTVFWYRQTMMQGLELLAYFRNRAPLDDSGMPKDRFSAEMPDATLATLKIQPSEPRDSAVYFCASALSRGGGFSKNIQYFGAGTRLSVL.

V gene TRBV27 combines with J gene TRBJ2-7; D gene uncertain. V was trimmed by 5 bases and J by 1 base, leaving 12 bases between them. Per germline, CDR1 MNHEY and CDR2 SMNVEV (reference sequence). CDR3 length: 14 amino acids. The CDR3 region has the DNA TGTGCCAGCAGTCCCGGTGGCAGGTCCTACGAGCAGTACTTC. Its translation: CASSPGGRSYEQYF.

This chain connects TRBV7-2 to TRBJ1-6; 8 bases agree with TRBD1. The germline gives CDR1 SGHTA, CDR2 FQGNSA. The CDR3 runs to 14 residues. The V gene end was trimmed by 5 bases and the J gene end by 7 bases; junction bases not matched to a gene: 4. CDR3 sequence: CASSPTGENSPLHF. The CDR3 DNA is TGTGCCAGCAGCCCGACAGGGGAAAATTCACCCCTCCACTTT.

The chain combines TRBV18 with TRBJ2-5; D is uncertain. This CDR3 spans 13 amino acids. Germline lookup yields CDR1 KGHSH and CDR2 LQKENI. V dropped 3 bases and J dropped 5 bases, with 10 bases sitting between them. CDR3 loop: CASSPRLGETQYF. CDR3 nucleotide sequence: TGTGCCAGCTCACCCCGCCTGGGGGAGACCCAGTACTTC.

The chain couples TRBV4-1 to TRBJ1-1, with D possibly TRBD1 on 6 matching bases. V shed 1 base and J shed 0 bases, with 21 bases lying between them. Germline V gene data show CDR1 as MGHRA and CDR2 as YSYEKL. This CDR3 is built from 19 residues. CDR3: CASSQGSLDRRGLNTEAFF. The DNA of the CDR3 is TGCGCCAGCAGCCAAGGAAGTCTAGACAGGAGAGGCCTGAACACTGAAGCTTTCTTT.

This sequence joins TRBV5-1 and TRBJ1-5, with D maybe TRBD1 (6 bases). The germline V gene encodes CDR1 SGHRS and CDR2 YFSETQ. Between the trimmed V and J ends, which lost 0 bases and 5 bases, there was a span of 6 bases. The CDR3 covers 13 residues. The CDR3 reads CASSLGTDQPQHF. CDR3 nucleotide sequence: TGCGCCAGCAGCTTGGGGACAGATCAGCCCCAGCATTTT.

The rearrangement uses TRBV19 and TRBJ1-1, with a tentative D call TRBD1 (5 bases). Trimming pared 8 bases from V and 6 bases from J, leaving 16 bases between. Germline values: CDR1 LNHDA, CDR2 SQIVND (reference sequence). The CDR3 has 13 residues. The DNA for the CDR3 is TGTGCCAGTCTCACCAGGGATGGGTCTGAAGCTTTCTTT. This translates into CASLTRDGSEAFF.

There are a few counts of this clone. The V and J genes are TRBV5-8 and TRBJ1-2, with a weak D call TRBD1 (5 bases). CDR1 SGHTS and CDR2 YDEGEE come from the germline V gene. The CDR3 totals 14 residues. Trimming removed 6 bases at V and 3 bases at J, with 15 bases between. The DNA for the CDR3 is TGTGCCAGCAACAATCCACGGGGGTACTATGGCTACACCTTC. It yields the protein CASNNPRGYYGYTF.

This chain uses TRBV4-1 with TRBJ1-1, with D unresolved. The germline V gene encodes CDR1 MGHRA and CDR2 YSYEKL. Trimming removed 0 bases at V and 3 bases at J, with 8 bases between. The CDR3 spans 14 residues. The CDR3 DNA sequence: TGCGCCAGCAGCCAAGACCAGGAGTACACTGAAGCTTTCTTT. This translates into CASSQDQEYTEAFF.

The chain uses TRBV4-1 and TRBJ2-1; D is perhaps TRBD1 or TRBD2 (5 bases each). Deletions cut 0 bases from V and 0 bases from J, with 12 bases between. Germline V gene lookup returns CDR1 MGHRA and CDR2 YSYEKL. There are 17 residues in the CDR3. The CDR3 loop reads CASSQDQGTNSYNEQFF. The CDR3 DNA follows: TGCGCCAGCAGCCAAGATCAAGGGACCAACTCCTACAATGAGCAGTTCTTC.

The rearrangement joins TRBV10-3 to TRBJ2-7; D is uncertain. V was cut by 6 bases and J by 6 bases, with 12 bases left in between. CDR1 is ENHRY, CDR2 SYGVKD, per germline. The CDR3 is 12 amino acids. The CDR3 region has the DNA TGTGCCATCAGCCTTGGGTCACCCGAGCAGTACTTC. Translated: CAISLGSPEQYF.